The 25 T cell receptor beta chains presented below share a single source sample, sequenced in a study of T cell changes during pregnancy in multiple sclerosis. Libraries were prepared by immunoSEQ multiplex PCR; TCRdb keeps only in-frame clonotypes and omits some of them. This table has about 30,000 clones, more than 75% appearing once. The sample was peripheral blood, taken in the second trimester of pregnancy. The receptors stem from a female donor in good health, enrolled as a control in a pregnancy study.

This clone was seen once. V is TRBV5-1 and J is TRBJ2-7; 9 bases are shared with TRBD2. CDR1 and CDR2 from the germline V gene are SGHRS and YFSETQ. V trimming: 4 bases; J trimming: 0 bases; junction bases outside the gene matches: 17. The CDR3 sequence is 19 residues long. The CDR3 here is CASSNPRGSGSLSSYEQYF. CDR3 nucleotide sequence: TGCGCCAGCAGCAACCCGAGGGGTAGCGGGAGCCTTAGCTCCTACGAGCAGTACTTC.

The chain combines TRBV7-9 with TRBJ1-5; tentative D call: TRBD1 (6 bases). The CDR3 loop spans 15 amino acids. Germline V gene sequence: CDR1 SEHNR, CDR2 FQNEAQ (reference sequence). The V and J ends lost 1 base and 5 bases respectively, with 12 bases between them. CDR3 sequence reads: CASSLGRGSDQPQHF. CDR3 nucleotides: TGTGCCAGCAGCTTAGGCAGGGGTTCGGATCAGCCCCAGCATTTT.

This chain joins TRBV19 and TRBJ1-5; D is possibly TRBD1 (6 bases). Trimming stripped 8 bases from V and 0 bases from J, with 17 bases between. The CDR3 has 16 residues. From germline, CDR1 is LNHDA and CDR2 SQIVND (reference sequence). The CDR3 sequence: CASGREGVFSNQPQHF. CDR3 bases: TGTGCCAGTGGCAGGGAGGGGGTCTTTAGCAATCAGCCCCAGCATTTT.

V and J are TRBV5-1 and TRBJ2-7, with D possibly matching TRBD1 (6 bases). The CDR3 contains 14 residues. Germline V gene data show CDR1 as SGHRS and CDR2 as YFSETQ. V was cut by 0 bases and J by 4 bases, with 11 bases left in between. CDR3 region: CASSLGAGVYEQYF. The CDR3 bases are TGCGCCAGCAGCTTGGGTGCAGGGGTGTACGAGCAGTACTTC.

This chain joins TRBV7-9 and TRBJ2-1; 13 nucleotides agree with TRBD2. The length of the CDR3 is 16 residues. Germline V gene sequence: CDR1 SEHNR, CDR2 FQNEAQ (reference sequence). Trimming removed 5 bases from V and 7 bases from J; junction bases left unmatched: 8. The CDR3 here is CASSGGLAGDRNEQFF. The CDR3 nucleotides read TGTGCCAGCAGCGGCGGACTAGCGGGGGATAGGAATGAGCAGTTCTTC.

CDR3 sequence reads: CASNRGTGGGYTF. Written as DNA, the CDR3 is TGTGCCAGCAATCGCGGGACAGGGGGTGGCTACACCTTC. The V call is TRBV6-5, the J call TRBJ1-2; 11 bases are shared with TRBD1. CDR1 and CDR2 from the germline V gene are MNHEY and SVGAGI. V gave up 7 bases and J gave up 7 bases; unmatched junction bases: 5. There are 13 residues in the CDR3.

The chain links TRBV6-5 to TRBJ2-1, with 8 positions matching TRBD1. V dropped 5 bases and J dropped 9; count of bases not matched to a gene: 9. The CDR3 consists of 14 residues. Per the germline V gene, CDR1 is MNHEY and CDR2 is SVGAGI. This chain's CDR3 is CASSHDRGASEQFF. The CDR3 coding sequence is TGTGCCAGCAGTCACGACAGGGGAGCAAGTGAGCAGTTCTTC.

The J gene is TRBJ1-1, the V gene TRBV5-1, with D uncertain. Germline lookup yields CDR1 SGHRS and CDR2 YFSETQ. V lost 2 bases and J 1 base, leaving 9 bases between the germline ends. CDR3 length: 14 residues. The CDR3 DNA reads as TGCGCCAGCAGCTTCAGAGGGTCGAACACTGAAGCTTTCTTT. It translates to CASSFRGSNTEAFF.

The gene calls are TRBV5-1 and TRBJ2-1; possibly TRBD2 for D (5 bases). V dropped 1 base and J dropped 7 bases, with 18 bases sitting between them. Germline CDR1 reads SGHRS; CDR2 reads YFSETQ. The CDR3 consists of 16 residues. The CDR3 region has the DNA TGCGCCAGCAGCTTGTTCTCTAGCCGGGAAAGGAATGAGCAGTTCTTC. Its translation: CASSLFSSRERNEQFF. Full variable domain (outside the CDR3, taken from reference TRBV5-1 and TRBJ2-1): KAGVTQTPRYLIKTRGQQVTLSCSPISGHRSVSWYQQTPGQGLQFLFEYFSETQRNKGNFPGRFSGRQFSNSRSEMNVSTLELGDSALYLCASSLFSSRERNEQFFGPGTRLTVL.

CDR3 protein: CASSPGHPANYGYTF. Here the CDR3 DNA reads TGTGCCAGCAGTCCGGGACACCCAGCTAACTATGGCTACACCTTC. The chain carries TRBV9 and TRBJ1-2, with D possibly being TRBD1 (6 bases). This CDR3 region has 15 residues. V was clipped by 5 bases and J by 0 bases, with 14 bases between them. Looked up from germline, CDR1 is SGDLS and CDR2 is YYNGEE.

The gene calls are TRBV7-2 and TRBJ2-5, with 10 bases matching TRBD2. Germline lookup yields CDR1 SGHTA and CDR2 FQGNSA. This CDR3 spans 16 amino acids. V trimming: 5 bases; J trimming: 2 bases; junction bases outside the gene matches: 8. The chain's CDR3 is CASSPVGAGGQETQYF. For the CDR3, the DNA is TGTGCCAGCAGCCCCGTTGGAGCGGGGGGGCAAGAGACCCAGTACTTC.

The genes are TRBV2 and TRBJ2-7, with 9 positions matching TRBD2. Trimming cost V 3 bases and J 4 bases; bases outside gene matches: 4. The V gene's germline CDR1 is SNHLY and CDR2 FYNNEI. The CDR3 runs to 14 residues. The CDR3 loop reads CASSEASGTYEQYF. The CDR3 region has the DNA TGTGCCAGCAGTGAGGCTAGCGGGACTTACGAGCAGTACTTC. The full variable domain, rest sourced from reference TRBV2 and TRBJ2-7, is EPEVTQTPSHQVTQMGQEVILRCVPISNHLYFYWYRQILGQKVEFLVSFYNNEISEKSEIFDDQFSVERPDGSNFTLKIRSTKLEDSAMYFCASSEASGTYEQYFGPGTRLTVT.

This clone showed up just a few times. J is TRBJ1-2 and V is TRBV6-1; D is uncertain. Trimming left V 4 bases short and J 3 bases short, with 12 bases between. Germline-derived CDR1 and CDR2 are MNHNS and SASEGT. The CDR3 is 14 amino acids. The CDR3 loop reads CASSAEYGYYGYTF. CDR3 in DNA: TGTGCCAGCAGTGCCGAATACGGTTACTATGGCTACACCTTC.

The chain has TRBV7-2 and TRBJ1-1; a weak D match, TRBD1 (5 bases). Trimming took off 3 bases at V and 1 base at J, with 12 bases between the two ends. Germline V gives CDR1 SGHTA, CDR2 FQGNSA. CDR3 length equals 15 residues. For the CDR3, the DNA is TGTGCCAGCAGCTTGGCGGGGGGGACGAACACTGAAGCTTTCTTT. Protein product: CASSLAGGTNTEAFF. Using reference TRBV7-2 and TRBJ1-1 for the parts outside the CDR3, the full variable domain is GAGVSQSPSNKVTEKGKDVELRCDPISGHTALYWYRQSLGQGLEFLIYFQGNSAPDKSGLPSDRFSAERTGGSVSTLTIQRTQQEDSAVYLCASSLAGGTNTEAFFGQGTRLTVV.

The V call is TRBV5-1, the J call TRBJ2-5, with 10 bases aligning to TRBD2. The CDR3 loop spans 15 amino acids. Germline CDR1 and CDR2: SGHRS and YFSETQ. V lost 4 bases and J lost 4; bases outside the gene matches: 7. CDR3 residues: CASSGGTSESETQYF. In DNA, the CDR3 is TGCGCCAGCAGCGGGGGGACTAGCGAATCAGAGACCCAGTACTTC.

CDR3 sequence reads: CSVDPGLNTDTQYF. The DNA for the CDR3 is TGCAGCGTTGACCCCGGGTTGAACACAGATACGCAGTATTTT. The chain carries TRBV29-1 and TRBJ2-3, with D unresolved. This CDR3 contains 14 residues. Between the trimmed V and J ends, which lost 3 bases and 2 bases, there was a span of 12 bases. Germline-derived CDR1 and CDR2 are SQVTM and ANQGSEA.

The genes are TRBV4-1 and TRBJ2-3, with D tentatively TRBD2 (5 bases). The CDR3 extends over 14 amino acids. V dropped 2 bases and J dropped 0 bases, with 6 bases sitting between them. Germline V gives CDR1 MGHRA, CDR2 YSYEKL. The CDR3 DNA reads as TGCGCCAGCAGCCAAAGAGGGAGCACAGATACGCAGTATTTT. This encodes CASSQRGSTDTQYF.

This chain uses TRBV5-8 with TRBJ2-5; D is possibly TRBD1 (5 bases). V lost 0 bases and J lost 0, with 12 bases in between. The germline gives CDR1 SGHTS, CDR2 YDEGEE. The CDR3 contains 16 residues. The CDR3 DNA is TGTGCCAGCAGCTTGGCCGGCAGGGCGTACCAAGAGACCCAGTACTTC. Translated, it gives CASSLAGRAYQETQYF.

A single count supports this clone. This rearrangement joins TRBV13 to TRBJ2-6; TRBD1 agrees at 7 bases. Germline CDR1 and CDR2: PRHDT and FYEKMQ (reference sequence). The V and J ends lost 1 base and 0 bases, in that order; junction bases with no gene match: 3. This CDR3 spans 17 amino acids. The CDR3 sequence is CASSLEGGTSGANVLTF. The DNA for the CDR3 is TGTGCCAGCAGCTTAGAAGGGGGCACCTCTGGGGCCAACGTCCTGACTTTC.

This clone was found once. This sequence joins TRBV5-4 and TRBJ2-1; 9 bases map to TRBD1. This CDR3 has 16 amino acids. Germline lookup yields CDR1 SGHNT and CDR2 YYREEE (reference sequence). Trimming removed 0 bases from V and 8 bases from J; junction bases left unmatched: 9. CDR3 in amino acids: CASSLAGTGWGHEQFF. CDR3 DNA: TGTGCCAGCAGCTTGGCAGGGACAGGGTGGGGCCATGAGCAGTTCTTC.

V and J are TRBV2 and TRBJ1-1; no reliable D call. Per the germline V gene, CDR1 is SNHLY and CDR2 is FYNNEI. V was clipped by 8 bases and J by 0 bases, with 7 bases between them. The CDR3 length is 12 residues. DNA for the CDR3: TGTGCCAGCTTTCACATGAACACTGAAGCTTTCTTT. It translates to CASFHMNTEAFF. The full variable domain, rest sourced from reference TRBV2 and TRBJ1-1, is EPEVTQTPSHQVTQMGQEVILRCVPISNHLYFYWYRQILGQKVEFLVSFYNNEISEKSEIFDDQFSVERPDGSNFTLKIRSTKLEDSAMYFCASFHMNTEAFFGQGTRLTVV.

The CDR3 region has the DNA TGCGCCAGCCTACCTGGCGGGGCTAGCACAGATACGCAGTATTTT. Amino acid sequence: CASLPGGASTDTQYF. The gene calls are TRBV5-1 and TRBJ2-3, with D tentatively TRBD2 (6 bases). CDR1 is SGHRS, CDR2 YFSETQ, per germline. V lost 7 bases and J lost 0, with 15 bases in between. This CDR3 contains 15 residues.

The chain's CDR3 is CASSRDRAAVEAFF. In nucleotides, the CDR3 is TGTGCCAGCTCCAGGGACAGGGCGGCGGTGGAAGCTTTCTTT. The chain has TRBV18 and TRBJ1-1, with 9 bases that match TRBD1. Germline V CDR1 and CDR2: KGHSH, LQKENI. The CDR3 totals 14 residues. V was pared by 6 bases and J by 8 bases, with 10 bases of the junction left unmatched.

The sample holds one count of this clone. The chain carries TRBV7-9 and TRBJ2-4; perhaps TRBD2 as D (6 bases). The V gene's germline CDR1 is SEHNR and CDR2 FQNEAQ (reference sequence). Trimming stripped 1 base from V and 4 bases from J, with 14 bases between. The length of the CDR3 is 16 residues. The CDR3 is CASSLGLGGAKNIQYF. In nucleotides, the CDR3 is TGTGCCAGCAGCTTAGGGTTGGGCGGGGCAAAAAACATTCAGTACTTC. The whole variable domain, filled in from reference TRBV7-9 and TRBJ2-4, reads DTGVSQNPRHKITKRGQNVTFRCDPISEHNRLYWYRQTLGQGPEFLTYFQNEAQLEKSRLLSDRFSAERPKGSFSTLEIQRTEQGDSAMYLCASSLGLGGAKNIQYFGAGTRLSVL.

This chain connects TRBV6-5 to TRBJ2-5; D not certain. Germline CDR1 reads MNHEY; CDR2 reads SVGAGI. The CDR3 spans 14 residues. V lost 5 bases to trimming and J lost 3 bases, with 13 bases between them. This CDR3 reads CASSRRDWEETQYF. The CDR3, as DNA: TGTGCCAGCAGTCGACGTGACTGGGAAGAGACCCAGTACTTC.